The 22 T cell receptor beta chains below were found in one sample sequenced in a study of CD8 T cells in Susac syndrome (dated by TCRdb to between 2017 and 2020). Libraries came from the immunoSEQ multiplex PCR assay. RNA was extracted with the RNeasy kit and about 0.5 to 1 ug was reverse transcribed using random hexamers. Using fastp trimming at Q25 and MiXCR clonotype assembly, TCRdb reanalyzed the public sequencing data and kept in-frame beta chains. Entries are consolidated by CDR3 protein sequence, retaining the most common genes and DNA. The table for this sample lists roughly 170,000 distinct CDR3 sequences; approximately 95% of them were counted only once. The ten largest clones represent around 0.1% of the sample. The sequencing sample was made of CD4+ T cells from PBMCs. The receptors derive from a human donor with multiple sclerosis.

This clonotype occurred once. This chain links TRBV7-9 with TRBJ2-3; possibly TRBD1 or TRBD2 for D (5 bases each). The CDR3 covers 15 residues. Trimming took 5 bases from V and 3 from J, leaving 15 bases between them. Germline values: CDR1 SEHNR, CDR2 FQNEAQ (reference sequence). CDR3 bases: TGTGCCAGCAGCCTACGGGGCCCCATAACAGATACGCAGTATTTT. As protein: CASSLRGPITDTQYF.

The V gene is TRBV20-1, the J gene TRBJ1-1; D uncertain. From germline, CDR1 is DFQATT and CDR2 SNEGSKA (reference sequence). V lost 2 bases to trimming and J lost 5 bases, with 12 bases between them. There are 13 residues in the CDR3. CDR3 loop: CSARSNLGTEAFF. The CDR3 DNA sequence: TGCAGTGCTAGATCAAATTTAGGGACTGAAGCTTTCTTT.

The CDR3 nucleotides are TGTGCCAGCAGCTCAAGACTAGCGGGAGTAACAGATACGCAGTATTTT. It translates to CASSSRLAGVTDTQYF. This chain joins TRBV5-4 and TRBJ2-3, with TRBD2 matching 12 bases. V was clipped by 3 bases and J by 3 bases; unmatched bases: 5. Germline CDR1 and CDR2: SGHNT and YYREEE (reference sequence). The CDR3 runs 16 residues.

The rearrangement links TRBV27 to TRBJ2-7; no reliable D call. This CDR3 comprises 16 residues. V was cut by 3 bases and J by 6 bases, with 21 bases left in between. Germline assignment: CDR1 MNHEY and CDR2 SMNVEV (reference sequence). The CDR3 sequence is CASSLYGSLGVGEQYF. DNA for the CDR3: TGTGCCAGCAGTTTGTATGGTTCGTTGGGTGTGGGCGAGCAGTACTTC.

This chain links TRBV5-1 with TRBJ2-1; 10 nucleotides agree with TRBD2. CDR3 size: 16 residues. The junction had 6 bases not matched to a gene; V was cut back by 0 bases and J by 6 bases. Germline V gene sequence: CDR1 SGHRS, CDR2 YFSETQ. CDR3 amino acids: CASSLVASGGPNEQFF. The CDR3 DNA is TGCGCCAGCAGCTTGGTTGCTAGCGGGGGACCCAATGAGCAGTTCTTC.

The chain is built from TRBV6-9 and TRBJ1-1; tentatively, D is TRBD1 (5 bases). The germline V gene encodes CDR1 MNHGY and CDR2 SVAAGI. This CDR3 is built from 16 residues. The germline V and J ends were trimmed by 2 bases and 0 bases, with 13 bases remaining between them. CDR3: CASSYQGVPLNTEAFF. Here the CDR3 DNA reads TGTGCCAGCAGTTATCAAGGGGTCCCACTGAACACTGAAGCTTTCTTT.

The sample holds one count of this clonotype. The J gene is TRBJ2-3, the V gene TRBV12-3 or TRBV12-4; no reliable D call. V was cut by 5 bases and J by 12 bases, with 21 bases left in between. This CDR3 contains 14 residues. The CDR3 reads CASSIPAPGAPQYF. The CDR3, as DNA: TGTGCCAGCAGTATCCCCGCACCGGGCGCACCACAGTATTTT.

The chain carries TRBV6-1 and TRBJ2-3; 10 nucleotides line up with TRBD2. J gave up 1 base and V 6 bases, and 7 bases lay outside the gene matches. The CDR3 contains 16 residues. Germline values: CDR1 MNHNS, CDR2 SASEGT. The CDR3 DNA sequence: TGTGCCAGCAGGCTAGCGGGAGTCGGGGGCACAGATACGCAGTATTTT. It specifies CASRLAGVGGTDTQYF.

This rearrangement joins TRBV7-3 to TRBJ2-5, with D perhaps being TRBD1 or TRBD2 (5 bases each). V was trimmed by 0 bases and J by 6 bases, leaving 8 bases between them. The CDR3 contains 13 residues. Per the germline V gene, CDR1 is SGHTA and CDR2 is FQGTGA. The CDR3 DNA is TGTGCCAGCAGCTTAACCGAGGGGAAGACCCAGTACTTC. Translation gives CASSLTEGKTQYF.

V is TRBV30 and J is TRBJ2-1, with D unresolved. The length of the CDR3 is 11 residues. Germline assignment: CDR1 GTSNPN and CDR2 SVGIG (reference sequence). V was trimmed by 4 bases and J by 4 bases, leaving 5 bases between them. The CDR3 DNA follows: TGTGCCTGGACAGGATACAATGAGCAGTTCTTC. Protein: CAWTGYNEQFF.

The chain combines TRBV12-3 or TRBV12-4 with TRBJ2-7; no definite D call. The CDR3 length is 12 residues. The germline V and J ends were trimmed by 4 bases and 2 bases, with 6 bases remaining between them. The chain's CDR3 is CASSWSTYEQYF. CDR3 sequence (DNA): TGTGCCAGCAGTTGGAGCACCTACGAGCAGTACTTC.

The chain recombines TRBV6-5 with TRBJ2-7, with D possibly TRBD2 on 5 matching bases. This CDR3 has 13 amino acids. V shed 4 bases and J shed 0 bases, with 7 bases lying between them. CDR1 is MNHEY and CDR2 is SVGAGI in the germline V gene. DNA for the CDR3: TGTGCCAGCAGTTTGGAGGACTCCTACGAGCAGTACTTC. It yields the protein CASSLEDSYEQYF.

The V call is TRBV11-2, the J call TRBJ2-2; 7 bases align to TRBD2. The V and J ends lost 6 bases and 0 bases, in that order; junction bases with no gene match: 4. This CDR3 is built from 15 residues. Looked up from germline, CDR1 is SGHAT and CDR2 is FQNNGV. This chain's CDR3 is CASSRAGTNTGELFF. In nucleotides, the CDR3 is TGTGCCAGCAGTCGAGCGGGGACGAACACCGGGGAGCTGTTTTTT.

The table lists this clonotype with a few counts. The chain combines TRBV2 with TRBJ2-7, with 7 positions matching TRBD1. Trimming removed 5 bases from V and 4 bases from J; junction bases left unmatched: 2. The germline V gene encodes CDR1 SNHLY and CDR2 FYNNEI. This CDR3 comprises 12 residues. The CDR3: CASSPTGYEQYF. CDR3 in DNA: TGTGCCAGCAGTCCGACAGGGTACGAGCAGTACTTC.

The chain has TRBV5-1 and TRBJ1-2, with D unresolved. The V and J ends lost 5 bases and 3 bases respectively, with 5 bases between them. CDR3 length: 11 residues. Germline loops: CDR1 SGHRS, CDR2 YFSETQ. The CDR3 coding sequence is TGCGCCAGCAGAGAAGACTATGGCTACACCTTC. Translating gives CASREDYGYTF. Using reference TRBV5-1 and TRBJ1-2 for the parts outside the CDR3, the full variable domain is KAGVTQTPRYLIKTRGQQVTLSCSPISGHRSVSWYQQTPGQGLQFLFEYFSETQRNKGNFPGRFSGRQFSNSRSEMNVSTLELGDSALYLCASREDYGYTFGSGTRLTVV.

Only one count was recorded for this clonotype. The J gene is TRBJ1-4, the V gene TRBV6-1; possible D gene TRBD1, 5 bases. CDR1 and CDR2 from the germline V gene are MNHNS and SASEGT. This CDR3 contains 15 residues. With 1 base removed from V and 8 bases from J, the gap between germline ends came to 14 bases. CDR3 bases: TGTGCCAGCAGTGAAGGTCGGGGGGTGCTCGAAAAACTGTTTTTT. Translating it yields CASSEGRGVLEKLFF.

CDR3 in DNA: TGCGCCAGCAGCCCCAGGACAGGCCATGGAGAGACCCAGTACTTC. This encodes CASSPRTGHGETQYF. V gene TRBV4-3 combines with J gene TRBJ2-5; TRBD1 matches at 7 bases. Unmatched junction bases numbered 9, after V lost 4 bases and J lost 4 bases. CDR3 length: 15 amino acids. CDR1 is LGHNA, CDR2 YSLEER, per germline.

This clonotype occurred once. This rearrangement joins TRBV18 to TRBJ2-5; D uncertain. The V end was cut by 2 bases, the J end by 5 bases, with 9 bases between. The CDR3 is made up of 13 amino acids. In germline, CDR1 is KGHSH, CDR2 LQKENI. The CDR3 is CASSPLVRETQYF. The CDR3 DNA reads TGTGCCAGCTCACCATTAGTACGGGAGACCCAGTACTTC.

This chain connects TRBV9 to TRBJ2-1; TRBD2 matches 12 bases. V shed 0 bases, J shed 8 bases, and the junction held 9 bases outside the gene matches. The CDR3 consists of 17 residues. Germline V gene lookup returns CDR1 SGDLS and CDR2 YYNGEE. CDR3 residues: CASSVEVLAGGRDEQFF. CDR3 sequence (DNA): TGTGCCAGCAGCGTAGAGGTCCTAGCGGGGGGGCGGGATGAGCAGTTCTTC.

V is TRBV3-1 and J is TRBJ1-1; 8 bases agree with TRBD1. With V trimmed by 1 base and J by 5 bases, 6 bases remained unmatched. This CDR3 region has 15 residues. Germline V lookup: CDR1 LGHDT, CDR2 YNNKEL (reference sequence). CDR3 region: CASSQGDTGGTEAFF. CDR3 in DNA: TGTGCCAGCAGCCAAGGGGATACAGGGGGGACTGAAGCTTTCTTT.

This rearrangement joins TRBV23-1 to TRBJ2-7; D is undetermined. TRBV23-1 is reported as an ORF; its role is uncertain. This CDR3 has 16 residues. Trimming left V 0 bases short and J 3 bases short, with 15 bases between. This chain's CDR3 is CASSQSSTPVFYEQYF. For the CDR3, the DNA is TGCGCCAGCAGTCAATCATCGACTCCCGTATTCTACGAGCAGTACTTC.

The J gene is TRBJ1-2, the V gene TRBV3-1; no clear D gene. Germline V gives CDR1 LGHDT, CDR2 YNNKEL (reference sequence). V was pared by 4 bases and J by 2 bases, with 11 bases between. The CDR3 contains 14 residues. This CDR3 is CASSPRGRNYGYTF. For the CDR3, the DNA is TGTGCCAGCAGCCCCCGTGGGCGGAACTATGGCTACACCTTC.